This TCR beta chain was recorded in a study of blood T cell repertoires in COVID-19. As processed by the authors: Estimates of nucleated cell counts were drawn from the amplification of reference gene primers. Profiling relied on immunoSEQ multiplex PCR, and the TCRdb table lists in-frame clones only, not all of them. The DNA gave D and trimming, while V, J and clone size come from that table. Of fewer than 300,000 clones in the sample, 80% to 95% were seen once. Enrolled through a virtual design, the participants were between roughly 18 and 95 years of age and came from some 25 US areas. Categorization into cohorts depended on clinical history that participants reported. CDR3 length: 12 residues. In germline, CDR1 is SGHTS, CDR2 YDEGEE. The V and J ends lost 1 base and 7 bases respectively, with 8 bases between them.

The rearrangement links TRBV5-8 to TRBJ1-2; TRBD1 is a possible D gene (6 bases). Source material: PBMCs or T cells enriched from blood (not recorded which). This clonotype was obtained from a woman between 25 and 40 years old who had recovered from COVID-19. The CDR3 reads CASSLPGAGYTF. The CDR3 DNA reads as TGTGCCAGCAGCTTGCCAGGGGCTGGCTACACCTTC.